This TCR beta chain derives from a study of blood T cell repertoires in COVID-19. Across the whole study: Whether acute or convalescent, the COVID-19 samples came from the United States, Italy and Spain. T cells, B-cell-depleted T cells, or PBMCs provided the cDNA or gDNA that served as material.

After removal of 0 bases from V and 4 bases from J, the junction contained 4 bases not matched to a gene. Germline V gives CDR1 MNHEY, CDR2 SVGAGI. This CDR3 is built from 15 residues. Under the authors' procedure: Quantification of nucleated cells was approximated via reference gene primer amplification. TCRdb's table, derived via immunoSEQ multiplex PCR, lists solely in-frame clones and lacks some. From that table come the V and J calls and clone size; the DNA was used to work out D and trimming. The sample holds roughly 250,000 clones, around 90% seen once. This chain connects TRBV6-5 to TRBJ1-1, with 8 positions matching TRBD1. The sequenced sample consisted of peripheral blood. The TCR sequence derives from a woman aged 40 to 50 with acute or convalescent COVID-19. The CDR3 reads CASSYSVTGVTEAFF. The CDR3 bases are TGTGCCAGCAGTTACTCTGTGACAGGGGTCACTGAAGCTTTCTTT.